Each of the 7 T cell receptor beta chains below was sequenced from the same sample in a study of spatial heterogeneity in lung cancer. TCRdb itself ran the 5' RACE reads through MiXCR, one entry per CDR3 protein. The sample has 45,000 to 65,000 distinct CDR3 sequences, more than 6.5% seen once. The time point is: sample taken at primary tumor resection. No cells were sorted before sequencing. The whole RNA sequenced was extracted from tumor, nontumor lung or frozen PBMC. Here the sequenced sample was PBMCs, taken at surgery. Receptors were obtained from a female donor with early-stage non-small cell lung cancer.

This clonotype was observed at least ten times. The chain couples TRBV7-9 to TRBJ2-3; D is perhaps TRBD1 or TRBD2 (6 bases each). This CDR3 comprises 13 residues. V lost 5 bases and J 6 bases, leaving 12 bases between the germline ends. The germline CDR1 and CDR2 sequences are SEHNR and FQNEAQ (reference sequence). As DNA, the CDR3 is TGTGCCAGCAGCCCTCGGGGGCCCGATACGCAGTATTTT. This codes for CASSPRGPDTQYF.

This clonotype was counted ten times or more. The CDR3 protein is CASAAGGLYEQYF. The CDR3 bases are TGTGCCAGCGCAGCGGGGGGCCTCTACGAGCAGTACTTC. J is TRBJ2-7 and V is TRBV28; 9 bases line up with TRBD2. Germline-derived CDR1 and CDR2 are MDHEN and SYDVKM. CDR3 size: 13 residues. Trimming cost V 8 bases and J 3 bases; bases outside gene matches: 5.

This clonotype was detected a few times. The genes are TRBV27 and TRBJ2-3; D is perhaps TRBD1 (6 bases). The CDR3 runs to 16 residues. Trimming took off 5 bases at V and 0 bases at J, with 15 bases between the two ends. Germline lookup yields CDR1 MNHEY and CDR2 SMNVEV (reference sequence). The CDR3 DNA reads as TGTGCCAGCAGTGAGGGGGTCAGCCCTAGCACAGATACGCAGTATTTT. Protein: CASSEGVSPSTDTQYF.

In its sample, this clonotype was seen many times. The genes are TRBV5-1 and TRBJ1-2; 8 positions agree with TRBD1. V lost 3 bases and J lost 6; bases outside the gene matches: 10. Germline CDR1 is SGHRS and CDR2 is YFSETQ. The length of the CDR3 is 15 residues. The CDR3 DNA reads TGCGCCAGCAGCTGGGGCGCCGGGACAGGAGATGGCTACACCTTC. Amino acids: CASSWGAGTGDGYTF.

This clonotype was seen repeatedly, ten times or more. The chain joins TRBV6-2 or TRBV6-3 to TRBJ1-1, with no clear D. Trimming cost V 0 bases and J 5 bases, with 10 bases left between them. The CDR3 has 14 amino acids. Germline CDR1 and CDR2: MNHEY and SVGEGT. The CDR3 protein is CASSYSTSGTEAFF. As DNA, the CDR3 is TGTGCCAGCAGTTACTCGACATCGGGGACTGAAGCTTTCTTT.

This clonotype showed up many times. The chain couples TRBV7-2 to TRBJ2-3; D gene uncertain. Trimming removed 1 base at V and 2 bases at J, with 7 bases between. This CDR3 is built from 14 residues. Germline V gives CDR1 SGHTA, CDR2 FQGNSA. CDR3: CASSLVPDTDTQYF. The CDR3 DNA is TGTGCCAGCAGCTTAGTACCTGACACAGATACGCAGTATTTT.

Many counts were recorded for this clonotype. The genes are TRBV20-1 and TRBJ2-3, with no clear D. CDR3 size: 17 residues. The V end was cut by 3 bases, the J end by 4 bases, with 23 bases between. Germline V CDR1 and CDR2: DFQATT, SNEGSKA (reference sequence). The CDR3 protein is CSARLLPGRGKADTQYF. In DNA, the CDR3 is TGCAGTGCTAGGTTATTACCGGGTCGAGGAAAAGCAGATACGCAGTATTTT.